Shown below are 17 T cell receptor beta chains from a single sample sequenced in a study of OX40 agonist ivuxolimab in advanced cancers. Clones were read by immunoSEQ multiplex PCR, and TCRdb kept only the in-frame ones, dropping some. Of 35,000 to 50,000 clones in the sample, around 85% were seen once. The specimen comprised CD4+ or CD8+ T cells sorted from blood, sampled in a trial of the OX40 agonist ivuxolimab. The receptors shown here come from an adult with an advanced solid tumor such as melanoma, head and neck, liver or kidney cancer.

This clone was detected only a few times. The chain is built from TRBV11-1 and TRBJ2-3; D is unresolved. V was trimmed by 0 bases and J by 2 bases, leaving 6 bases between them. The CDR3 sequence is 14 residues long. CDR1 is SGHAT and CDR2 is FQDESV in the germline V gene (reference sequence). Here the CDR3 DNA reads TGTGCCAGCAGCTTAGCCCTTCACACAGATACGCAGTATTTT. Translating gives CASSLALHTDTQYF.

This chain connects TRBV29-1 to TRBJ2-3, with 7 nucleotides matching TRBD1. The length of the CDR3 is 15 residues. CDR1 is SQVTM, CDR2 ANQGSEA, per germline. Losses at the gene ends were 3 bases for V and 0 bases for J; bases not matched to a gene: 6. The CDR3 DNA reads TGCAGCGTTGATGGGGCCAGGGGGAGCACAGATACGCAGTATTTT. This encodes CSVDGARGSTDTQYF.

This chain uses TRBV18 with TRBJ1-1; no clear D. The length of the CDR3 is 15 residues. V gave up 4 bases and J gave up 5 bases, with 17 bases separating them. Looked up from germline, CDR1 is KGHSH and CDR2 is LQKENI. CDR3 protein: CASSLFGGEGTEAFF. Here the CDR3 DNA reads TGTGCCAGCTCACTTTTCGGCGGTGAAGGGACTGAAGCTTTCTTT.

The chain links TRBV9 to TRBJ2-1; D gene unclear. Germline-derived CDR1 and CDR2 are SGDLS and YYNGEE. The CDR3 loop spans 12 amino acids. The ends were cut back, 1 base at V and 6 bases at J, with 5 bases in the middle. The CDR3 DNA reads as TGTGCCAGCAGCGTACCAAGCAATGAGCAGTTCTTC. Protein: CASSVPSNEQFF.

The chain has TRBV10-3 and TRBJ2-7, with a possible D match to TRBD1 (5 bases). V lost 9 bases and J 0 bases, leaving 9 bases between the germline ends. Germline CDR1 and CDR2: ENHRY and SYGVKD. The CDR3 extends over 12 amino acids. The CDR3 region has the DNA TGTGCCATTTTGACAGCCTCCTACGAGCAGTACTTC. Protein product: CAILTASYEQYF.

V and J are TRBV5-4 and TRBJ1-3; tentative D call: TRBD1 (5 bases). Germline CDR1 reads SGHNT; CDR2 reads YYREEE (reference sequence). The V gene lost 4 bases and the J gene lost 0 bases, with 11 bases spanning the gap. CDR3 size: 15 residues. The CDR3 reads CASSQGPNSGNTIYF. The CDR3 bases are TGTGCCAGCAGCCAGGGACCGAACTCTGGAAACACCATATATTTT.

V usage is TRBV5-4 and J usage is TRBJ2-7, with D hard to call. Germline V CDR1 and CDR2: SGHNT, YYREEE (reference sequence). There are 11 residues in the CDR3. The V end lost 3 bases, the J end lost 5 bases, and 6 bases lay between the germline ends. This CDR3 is CASSYSNEQYV. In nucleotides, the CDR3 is TGTGCCAGCAGCTATAGTAACGAGCAGTACGTC.

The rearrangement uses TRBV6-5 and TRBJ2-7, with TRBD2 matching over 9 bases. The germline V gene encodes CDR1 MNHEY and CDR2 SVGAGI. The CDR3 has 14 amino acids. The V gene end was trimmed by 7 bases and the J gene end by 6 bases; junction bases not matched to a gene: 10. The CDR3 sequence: CASNSGGRTAEQYF. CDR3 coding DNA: TGTGCCAGCAACAGCGGGGGGCGCACCGCCGAGCAGTACTTC.

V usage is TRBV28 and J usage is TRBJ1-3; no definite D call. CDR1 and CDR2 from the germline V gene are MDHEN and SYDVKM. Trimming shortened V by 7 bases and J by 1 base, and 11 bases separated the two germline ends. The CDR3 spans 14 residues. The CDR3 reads CASTLGLSGNTIYF. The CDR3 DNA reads TGTGCCAGCACCTTAGGGTTATCTGGAAACACCATATATTTT.

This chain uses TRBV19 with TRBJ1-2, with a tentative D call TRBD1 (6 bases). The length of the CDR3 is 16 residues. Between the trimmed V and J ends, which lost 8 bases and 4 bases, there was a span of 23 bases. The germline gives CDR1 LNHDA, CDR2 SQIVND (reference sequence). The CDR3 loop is CASVWSAGAVGYGYTF. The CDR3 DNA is TGTGCCAGTGTTTGGTCAGCGGGGGCGGTTGGCTATGGCTACACCTTC.

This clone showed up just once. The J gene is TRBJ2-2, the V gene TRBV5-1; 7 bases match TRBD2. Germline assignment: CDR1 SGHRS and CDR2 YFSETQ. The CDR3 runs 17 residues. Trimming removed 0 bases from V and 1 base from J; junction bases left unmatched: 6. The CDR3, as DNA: TGCGCCAGCAGCTTGGCATTTCTAGCGGAGAACACCGGGGAGCTGTTTTTT. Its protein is CASSLAFLAENTGELFF.

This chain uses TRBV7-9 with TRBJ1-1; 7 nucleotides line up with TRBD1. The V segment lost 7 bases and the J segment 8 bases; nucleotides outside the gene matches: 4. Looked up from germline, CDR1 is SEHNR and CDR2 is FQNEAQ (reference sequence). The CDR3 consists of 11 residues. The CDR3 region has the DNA TGTGCCAGCACCCCAGGGGGGGAAGCTTTCTTT. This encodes CASTPGGEAFF.

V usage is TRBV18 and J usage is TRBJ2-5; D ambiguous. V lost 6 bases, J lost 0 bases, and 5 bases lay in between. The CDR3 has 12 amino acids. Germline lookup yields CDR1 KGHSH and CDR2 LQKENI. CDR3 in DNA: TGTGCCAGCTCGGCGTACCAAGAGACCCAGTACTTC. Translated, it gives CASSAYQETQYF. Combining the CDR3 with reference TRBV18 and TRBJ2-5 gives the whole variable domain NAGVMQNPRHLVRRRGQEARLRCSPMKGHSHVYWYRQLPEEGLKFMVYLQKENIIDESGMPKERFSAEFPKEGPSILRIQQVVRGDSAAYFCASSAYQETQYFGPGTRLLVL.

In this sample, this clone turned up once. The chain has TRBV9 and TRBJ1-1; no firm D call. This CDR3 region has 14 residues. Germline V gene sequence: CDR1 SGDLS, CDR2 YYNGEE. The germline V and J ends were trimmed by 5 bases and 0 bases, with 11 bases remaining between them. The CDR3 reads CASSARGVNTEAFF. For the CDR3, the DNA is TGTGCCAGCAGTGCCCGGGGTGTGAACACTGAAGCTTTCTTT.

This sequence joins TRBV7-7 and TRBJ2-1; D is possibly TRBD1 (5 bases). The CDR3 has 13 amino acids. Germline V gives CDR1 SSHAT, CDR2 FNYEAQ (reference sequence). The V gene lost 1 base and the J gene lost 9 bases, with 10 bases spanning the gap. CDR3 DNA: TGTGCCAGCAGCTTAGAAGGGGTCGGTGAGCAGTTCTTC. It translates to CASSLEGVGEQFF.

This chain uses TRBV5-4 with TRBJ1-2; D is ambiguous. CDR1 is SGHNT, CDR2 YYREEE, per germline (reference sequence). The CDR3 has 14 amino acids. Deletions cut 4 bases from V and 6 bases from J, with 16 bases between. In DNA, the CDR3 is TGTGCCAGCAGCCCTCTAAAAGACTCCCATGGCTACACCTTC. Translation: CASSPLKDSHGYTF.

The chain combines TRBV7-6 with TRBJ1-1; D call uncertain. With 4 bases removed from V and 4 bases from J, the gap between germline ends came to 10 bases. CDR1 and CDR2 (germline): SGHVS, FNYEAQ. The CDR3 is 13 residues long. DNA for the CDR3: TGTGCCAGCAGCTGGAGTAGCACCACTGAAGCTTTCTTT. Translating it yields CASSWSSTTEAFF.